Following are 8 T cell receptor beta chains from one sample sequenced in a study of T cell responses to AZD1222 COVID-19 vaccine. TCRdb's table, derived via immunoSEQ multiplex PCR, lists solely in-frame clones and lacks some. Of about 75,000 clones in the sample, around 88% are singletons; the top ten hold 8% to 10%. The sample in question was peripheral blood, obtained 28 days after the second dose of the MenACWY control vaccine. The receptors were gathered from an adult who received the MenACWY meningococcal vaccine as a control.

The CDR3 loop reads CAIARGNYGYTF. CDR3 DNA: TGTGCCATCGCCCGGGGCAACTATGGCTACACCTTC. The V gene is TRBV28, the J gene TRBJ1-2; D is perhaps TRBD1 (5 bases). CDR3 length: 12 residues. CDR1 and CDR2 (germline): MDHEN, SYDVKM. V was cut by 10 bases and J by 2 bases, with 11 bases left in between.

The rearrangement joins TRBV9 to TRBJ2-3; 9 bases are a match to TRBD2. The CDR3 is 14 amino acids. V shed 3 bases and J 7 bases; nucleotides not matched to a gene: 6. Germline-derived CDR1 and CDR2 are SGDLS and YYNGEE. The CDR3 DNA reads as TGTGCCAGCAGCGGGCTGACTAGCGGCTATACGCAGTATTTT. It is translated as CASSGLTSGYTQYF.

The J gene is TRBJ1-1, the V gene TRBV7-2; D uncertain. The CDR3 loop spans 13 amino acids. Germline V gene data show CDR1 as SGHTA and CDR2 as FQGNSA. Trimming removed 4 bases from V and 1 base from J, with 7 bases in between. CDR3 nucleotide sequence: TGTGCCAGCAGCTCTTGGCAGAACACTGAAGCTTTCTTT. Protein: CASSSWQNTEAFF.

V gene TRBV30 combines with J gene TRBJ2-1; D not resolved. Germline values: CDR1 GTSNPN, CDR2 SVGIG (reference sequence). The CDR3 has 11 amino acids. V was cut by 4 bases and J by 4 bases, with 5 bases left in between. The CDR3 here is CAWKGYNEQFF. CDR3 DNA sequence: TGTGCCTGGAAAGGATACAATGAGCAGTTCTTC.

This chain connects TRBV28 to TRBJ2-3; D is unclear. V was pared by 6 bases and J by 6 bases, with 16 bases between. CDR1 is MDHEN, CDR2 SYDVKM, per germline. The CDR3 sequence is 14 residues long. CDR3 nucleotide sequence: TGTGCCAGCAGGGATCCCGGCCGGCCGGATACGCAGTATTTT. Amino acids: CASRDPGRPDTQYF.

The chain carries TRBV27 and TRBJ2-5; D might be TRBD1 (5 bases). CDR3 length: 14 residues. The germline CDR1 and CDR2 sequences are MNHEY and SMNVEV (reference sequence). The V end was cut by 6 bases, the J end by 4 bases, with 15 bases between. The CDR3 DNA sequence: TGTGCCAGCAGCCAACGCCAGGGTGGAGAGACCCAGTACTTC. It yields the protein CASSQRQGGETQYF.

This clone was counted once. The chain couples TRBV11-2 to TRBJ2-7; 10 bases line up with TRBD2. The CDR3 contains 15 residues. The germline gives CDR1 SGHAT, CDR2 FQNNGV. The ends lost 5 bases at V and 2 bases at J; junction bases unmatched: 6. The CDR3 DNA reads TGTGCCAGCAGCGCCATAGCGGGGGGTCCCTACGAGCAGTACTTC. As protein: CASSAIAGGPYEQYF.

The V call is TRBV20-1, the J call TRBJ1-5; D gene unclear. This CDR3 region has 13 residues. The V end was cut by 3 bases, the J end by 4 bases, with 10 bases between. From germline, CDR1 is DFQATT and CDR2 SNEGSKA (reference sequence). The CDR3 is CSASTLGNQPQHF. The CDR3 DNA reads TGCAGTGCTAGTACCCTAGGTAATCAGCCCCAGCATTTT.